The clone carrying this T cell receptor (beta chain) occurred once. The V end was cut by 11 bases, the J end by 0 bases, with 20 bases between. CDR3 length equals 16 residues. CDR1 is MDHEN, CDR2 SYDVKM, per germline. The data were obtained in a study of T cell responses to AZD1222 COVID-19 vaccine. Sequenced by immunoSEQ multiplex PCR; TCRdb stores in-frame clones only, minus some. The profile covers 140,000 or so clones, with approximately 91% appearing a single time and approximately 4.5% taken by the ten largest. Source: peripheral blood, taken on day 0 of AZD1222 vaccination. The sequence derives from an adult in good health. The rearrangement uses TRBV28 and TRBJ1-5; possible D gene TRBD1, 6 bases. In DNA form, the CDR3 reads TGTGCCTCAAATGGCGTCCGGGGGCATAGCAATCAGCCCCAGCATTTT. Translation: CASNGVRGHSNQPQHF.